A selection of T cell receptor beta chains follows, all from one sample in a study of beta chain features in type 1 diabetes. Assay used: immunoSEQ multiplex PCR; TCRdb lists only in-frame clones, some missing. This table holds a few hundred thousand clones, approximately 10% found once. Sequenced input: naive CD4+ T cells from blood. These receptors all stem from a young woman in good health. CDR3s include the opening cysteine and the closing phenylalanine or tryptophan. A D gene is named only where the DNA matches it firmly. A clone size is listed for some rows: how often the clone was seen (once, few, many), or a class if it is expanded.

TRBD1	TRBJ2-6	TRBV9	few	CASSVVWTGASGANVLTF	TGTGCCAGCAGCGTAGTTTGGACAGGTGCCTCTGGGGCCAACGTCCTGACTTTC
TRBD1	TRBJ2-3	TRBV6-4	NA	CASSWTGGTDTQYF	TGTGCCAGCAGTTGGACAGGGGGCACAGATACGCAGTATTTT
NA	TRBJ2-2	TRBV9	NA	CASSVSRATGELFF	TGTGCCAGCAGCGTATCTAGAGCCACCGGGGAGCTGTTTTTT
TRBD2	TRBJ2-3	TRBV2	few	CASKSLAGPTDTQYF	TGTGCCAGCAAGTCCTTAGCGGGGCCCACAGATACGCAGTATTTT
TRBD2	TRBJ2-1	TRBV28	NA	CASSLGGNEQFF	TGTGCCAGCAGTTTGGGGGGGAATGAGCAGTTCTTC
NA	TRBJ2-5	TRBV29-1	few	CSVAPGVETQYF	TGCAGCGTTGCCCCCGGGGTAGAGACCCAGTACTTC
TRBD2	TRBJ2-2	TRBV7-8	few	CASSLVGTSGSFGELFF	TGTGCCAGCAGCTTAGTAGGGACTAGCGGGAGTTTCGGGGAGCTGTTTTTT
TRBD1	TRBJ1-1	TRBV28	NA	CASSFGRGRVKLGEAFF	TGTGCCAGCAGTTTTGGCAGGGGGCGTGTGAAGTTAGGTGAAGCTTTCTTT
TRBD1	TRBJ1-2	TRBV11-1	NA	CASSSGQGYGYTF	TGTGCCAGCAGCTCGGGACAGGGATATGGCTACACCTTC
TRBD1	TRBJ1-4	TRBV9	NA	CASSAGQGIGEKLFF	TGTGCCAGCAGCGCCGGACAGGGGATCGGTGAAAAACTGTTTTTT
TRBD1	TRBJ1-3	TRBV27	few	CASSLDRGYSGNTIYF	TGTGCCAGCAGTTTAGACAGGGGCTACTCTGGAAACACCATATATTTT
NA	TRBJ2-6	TRBV30	few	CAWSVPGDGANVLTF	TGTGCCTGGAGTGTACCGGGAGATGGGGCCAACGTCCTGACTTTC
NA	TRBJ2-1	TRBV7-9	NA	CASSPRARENSYNEQFF	TGTGCCAGCAGCCCGAGGGCTAGAGAGAATTCCTACAATGAGCAGTTCTTC
NA	TRBJ2-5	TRBV7-6	few	CASSPQGRHQETQYF	TGTGCCAGCAGCCCACAGGGACGTCACCAAGAGACCCAGTACTTC
NA	TRBJ2-1	TRBV7-3	few	CASSEQGNEQFF	TGTGCCAGCAGCGAACAGGGCAATGAGCAGTTCTTC
TRBD1	TRBJ2-2	TRBV6-5	few	CASSRDRGTGELFF	TGTGCCAGCAGCCGGGACAGGGGAACCGGGGAGCTGTTTTTT
NA	TRBJ2-7	TRBV25-1	few	CASSSAGGVYEQYF	TGTGCCAGCAGTAGTGCTGGGGGCGTCTACGAGCAGTACTTC
NA	TRBJ2-7	TRBV11-2	NA	CASSVNVYEQYF	TGTGCCAGCAGCGTTAATGTCTACGAGCAGTACTTC
TRBD1	TRBJ1-2	TRBV28	NA	CASGTGTGDGYTF	TGTGCCAGCGGTACCGGGACAGGGGATGGCTACACCTTC
TRBD2	TRBJ2-3	TRBV9	NA	CASKPVSGRGNPDTQYF	TGTGCCAGCAAGCCCGTTAGCGGGAGGGGGAACCCAGATACGCAGTATTTT
TRBD1	TRBJ2-7	TRBV5-6	few	CASSLEGTGISYEQYF	TGTGCCAGCAGCTTGGAAGGGACAGGGATCTCCTACGAGCAGTACTTC
TRBD1	TRBJ2-7	TRBV2	NA	CASSGSGGAREQYF	TGTGCCAGCAGTGGGTCAGGGGGCGCGAGGGAGCAGTACTTC
TRBD1	TRBJ2-1	TRBV6-4	NA	CASSDSGTGGNEQFF	TGTGCCAGCAGTGACTCCGGGACAGGGGGCAATGAGCAGTTCTTC
NA	TRBJ2-3	TRBV4-2	NA	CASSPGGSSTDTQYF	TGTGCCAGCAGCCCTGGAGGGTCATCCACAGATACGCAGTATTTT
TRBD2	TRBJ2-1	TRBV6-5	NA	CASMLAGVVNEQFF	TGTGCCAGCATGTTAGCGGGAGTTGTCAATGAGCAGTTCTTC
NA	TRBJ1-5	TRBV7-2	NA	CASSPQSNQPQHF	TGTGCCAGCAGCCCTCAGAGCAATCAGCCCCAGCATTTT
NA	TRBJ2-3	TRBV5-1	few	CASSLESAGRIDTQYF	TGCGCCAGCAGCTTGGAGTCCGCCGGGAGAATAGATACGCAGTATTTT
TRBD2	TRBJ2-1	TRBV6-5	few	CASSYKGLAGYNEQFF	TGTGCCAGCAGTTATAAAGGACTAGCGGGCTACAATGAGCAGTTCTTC
NA	TRBJ1-2	TRBV4-3	few	CASSQEGDTRRLTF	TGCGCCAGCAGCCAAGAGGGGGACACGCGCCGGCTCACCTTC
NA	TRBJ2-5	TRBV28	few	CASRTQAWETQYF	TGTGCCAGCAGGACACAGGCTTGGGAGACCCAGTACTTC
NA	TRBJ2-5	TRBV19	many	CASAGQRETQYF	TGTGCCAGTGCCGGACAGCGGGAGACCCAGTACTTC
TRBD1	TRBJ1-5	TRBV6-6	NA	CASSEDRGQYQPQHF	TGTGCCAGCAGTGAGGACAGGGGGCAATATCAGCCCCAGCATTTT
TRBD1	TRBJ2-2	TRBV4-2	NA	CASSQVPTGLNTGELFF	TGTGCCAGCAGCCAAGTCCCGACAGGGTTGAACACCGGGGAGCTGTTTTTT
TRBD2	TRBJ2-6	TRBV27	few	CASSLGTSSGANVLTF	TGTGCCAGCAGTTTAGGGACTAGCTCTGGGGCCAACGTCCTGACTTTC
TRBD2	TRBJ2-1	TRBV27	few	CASSSGLAGNYNEQFF	TGTGCCAGCAGTTCGGGACTAGCGGGCAACTACAATGAGCAGTTCTTC
TRBD2	TRBJ2-1	TRBV18	NA	CASLQGLAGVWNEQFF	TGTGCCAGCTTACAGGGACTAGCGGGAGTTTGGAATGAGCAGTTCTTC
NA	TRBJ2-4	TRBV7-2	few	CASSLGTGAVENIQYF	TGTGCCAGCAGCTTAGGAACGGGAGCGGTGGAAAACATTCAGTACTTC
NA	TRBJ2-7	TRBV9	few	CASSGNRDSAYEQYF	TGTGCCAGCAGTGGAAATAGGGACTCTGCCTACGAGCAGTACTTC
TRBD2	TRBJ2-5	TRBV6-5	NA	CASSYSGRAAETQYF	TGTGCCAGCAGTTACAGCGGGAGGGCCGCGGAGACCCAGTACTTC
TRBD2	TRBJ2-3	TRBV7-9	NA	CASTNHRTSRADTQYF	TGTGCCAGCACCAATCATCGGACTAGCAGGGCAGATACGCAGTATTTT
TRBD2	TRBJ2-1	TRBV19	NA	CASSTQAGPSSYNEQFF	TGTGCCAGTAGTACCCAAGCGGGACCGAGCTCCTACAATGAGCAGTTCTTC
TRBD1	TRBJ2-1	TRBV2	NA	CASSELARGRVFF	TGTGCCAGCAGTGAACTCGCCAGGGGGCGGGTGTTCTTC
NA	TRBJ2-2	TRBV9	NA	CASSPYTGSGELFF	TGTGCCAGCAGCCCCTATACGGGGTCCGGGGAGCTGTTTTTT